In this sample, the clone carrying this TCR beta chain turned up a few times. What it binds is unknown. The sample is drawn from a study of Ad26.COV2.S vaccination and SARS-CoV-2 variants. Study-wide background: Into the muscle, Ad26.COV2.S was dosed once or twice, 56 days apart. Broader study findings: Considerable breadth of spike-specific CD8+ and CD4+ T cell responses has reportedly been documented following vaccination.

Assay used: immunoSEQ multiplex PCR; TCRdb lists only in-frame clones, some missing. There are 400,000 to 450,000 clones in the sample; roughly 90% occur only once, and more than 1.5% lies in the top ten. Described treatment: some 20 received Ad26.COV2.S at low or high dose, single or two shots; several received placebo; per-sample allocation not given. Samples came from day 63 after the first vaccine or placebo injection. The ends were cut back, 7 bases at V and 3 bases at J, with 9 bases in the middle. The germline CDR1 and CDR2 sequences are DFQATT and SNEGSKA (reference sequence). The CDR3 runs 11 residues.

Sample: peripheral blood, taken in a trial of Ad26.COV2.S vaccine versus placebo. V and J are TRBV20-1 and TRBJ1-1, with unresolved D. The TCR was taken from a person aged 18 to 65 who received the Ad26.COV2.S COVID-19 vaccine or a placebo. CDR3 coding DNA: TGCAGTGTCACAGTAGACACTGAAGCTTTCTTT. This sequence encodes CSVTVDTEAFF.